This T cell receptor (beta chain) was identified in a study of blood T cell repertoires in COVID-19. The germline V and J ends were trimmed by 2 bases and 7 bases, with 20 bases remaining between them. The CDR3 runs 17 residues. The germline V gene encodes CDR1 SNHLY and CDR2 FYNNEI. Authors' methods: Reference gene primer amplification gave nucleated cell count estimates. The protocol was immunoSEQ multiplex PCR, while the TCRdb copy is restricted to in-frame clones and leaves out a portion. The V and J calls and clone size are taken from that table; D and trimming were inferred from the DNA. The table has 45,000 to 55,000 clones, around nine tenths seen once.

Sequenced sample: peripheral blood. V usage is TRBV2 and J usage is TRBJ1-4, with D perhaps TRBD1 (6 bases). The clonotype comes from a human donor in a cohort sampled during active COVID-19. The CDR3 spells CASSEKRRRQGSEKLFF. CDR3 DNA sequence: TGTGCCAGCAGTGAAAAAAGAAGGAGGCAGGGGAGTGAAAAACTGTTTTTT.